One and the same sample provided the 7 T cell receptor beta chains below, sequenced in a study of regulatory T cells in long-lasting Graves disease. TCR beta libraries were built with iRepertoire HTBI primers and Arm-PCR of CDR3 regions. TCRdb analysed the multiplex PCR reads with MiXCR anew, one entry per CDR3 protein. The sample shows some 340,000 distinct CDR3 sequences, around 23% of them seen only once. The time point denotes: persistent/refractory GD, antithyroid drugs over 5 years with positive TRAb. Scientists built the TCR library using RNA that was extracted from PBMCs. Sequencing was performed on peripheral blood mononuclear cells (PBMCs), taken when the disease was refractory, from a patient treated with antithyroid drugs. The source is a woman in her forties with Graves disease.

This clonotype has only a few counts. This rearrangement joins TRBV2 to TRBJ2-1; D remains unclear. The CDR3 has 14 amino acids. Trimming shortened V by 2 bases and J by 4 bases, and 9 bases separated the two germline ends. From germline, CDR1 is SNHLY and CDR2 FYNNEI. The CDR3 DNA follows: TGTGCCAGCAGTGAATTTGACTCGTACAATGAGCAGTTCTTC. Translating gives CASSEFDSYNEQFF.

The table lists this clonotype with many counts. The chain has TRBV12-3 or TRBV12-4 and TRBJ1-5; 7 nucleotides line up with TRBD1. The CDR3 runs to 15 residues. Germline trimming cut 2 bases from V and 7 bases from J; bases unmatched to any gene: 8. CDR3 loop: CASSLWDSSGQPQHF. The CDR3 DNA reads as TGTGCCAGCAGTTTATGGGACAGCAGTGGCCAGCCCCAGCATTTT.

This clonotype was counted at least ten times. The chain uses TRBV29-1 and TRBJ2-7; 8 bases fit TRBD1. The germline V gene has CDR1 SQVTM and CDR2 ANQGSEA. With V trimmed by 6 bases and J by 3 bases, 7 bases remained unmatched. CDR3 length: 13 residues. The chain's CDR3 is CSVWTGSIYEQYF. CDR3 coding DNA: TGCAGCGTCTGGACAGGGTCTATCTACGAGCAGTACTTC.

This clonotype was counted ten times or more. This chain joins TRBV28 and TRBJ1-6; 8 bases fit TRBD1. This CDR3 region has 14 residues. Germline assignment: CDR1 MDHEN and CDR2 SYDVKM. V shed 5 bases and J 8 bases; nucleotides not matched to a gene: 5. The CDR3 sequence: CASSNRGGYSPLHF. The CDR3 DNA follows: TGTGCCAGCAGTAACAGGGGGGGATATTCACCCCTCCACTTT.

This chain links TRBV3-1 with TRBJ2-2; D may be TRBD2 (6 bases). Trimming removed 7 bases at V and 1 base at J, with 16 bases between. Germline CDR1 reads LGHDT; CDR2 reads YNNKEL (reference sequence). The CDR3 consists of 16 residues. CDR3 in amino acids: CASTTGDGWNTGELFF. The CDR3 nucleotides are TGTGCCAGCACCACGGGGGACGGATGGAACACCGGGGAGCTGTTTTTT.

J is TRBJ1-2 and V is TRBV28; D remains unclear. Trimming shortened V by 6 bases and J by 3 bases, and 8 bases separated the two germline ends. This CDR3 has 12 residues. Germline CDR1 reads MDHEN; CDR2 reads SYDVKM. The CDR3 DNA reads as TGTGCCAGCAGCGGCCCTCACTATGGCTACACCTTC. Its translation is CASSGPHYGYTF.

This clonotype was recorded a few times. The V call is TRBV7-9, the J call TRBJ1-4, with D maybe TRBD1 (5 bases). This CDR3 comprises 14 residues. Trimming cost V 4 bases and J 7 bases, with 13 bases left between them. Germline V CDR1 and CDR2: SEHNR, FQNEAQ (reference sequence). Written as DNA, the CDR3 is TGTGCCAGCAGCTCGGCGGGACGGATTGAAAAACTGTTTTTT. Protein product: CASSSAGRIEKLFF.